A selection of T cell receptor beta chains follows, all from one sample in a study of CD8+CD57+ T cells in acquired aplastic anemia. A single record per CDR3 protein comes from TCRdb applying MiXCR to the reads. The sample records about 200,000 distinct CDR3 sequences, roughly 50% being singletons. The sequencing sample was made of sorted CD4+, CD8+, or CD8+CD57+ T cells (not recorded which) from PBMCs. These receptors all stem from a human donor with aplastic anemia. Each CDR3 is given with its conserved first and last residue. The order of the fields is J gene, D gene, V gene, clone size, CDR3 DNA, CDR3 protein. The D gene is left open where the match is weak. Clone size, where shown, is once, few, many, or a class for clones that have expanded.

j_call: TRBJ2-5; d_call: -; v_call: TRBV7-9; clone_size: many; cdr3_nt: TGTGCCAGCAGCCCTCCGGGACCCTCAGAGACCCAGTACTTC; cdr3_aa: CASSPPGPSETQYF
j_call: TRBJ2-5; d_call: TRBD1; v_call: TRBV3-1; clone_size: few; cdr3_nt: TGTGCCAGCAGCCAAAACAGGGGAGAAGAGACCCAGTACTTC; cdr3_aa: CASSQNRGEETQYF
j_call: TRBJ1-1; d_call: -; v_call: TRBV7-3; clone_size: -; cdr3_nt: TGTGCCAGCAGTCGTGATACGAACACTGAAGCTTTCTTT; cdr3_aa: CASSRDTNTEAFF
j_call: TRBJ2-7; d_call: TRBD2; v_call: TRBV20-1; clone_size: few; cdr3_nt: TGCAGTGCTAGAGACGTATCTAGCGGGGGCCTCGAGCAGTACTTC; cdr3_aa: CSARDVSSGGLEQYF
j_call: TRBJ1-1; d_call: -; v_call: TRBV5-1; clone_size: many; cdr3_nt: TGCGCCAGCAGCTCAACGGTGTGGGGGGCGCGGAACACTGAAGCTTTCTTT; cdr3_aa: CASSSTVWGARNTEAFF
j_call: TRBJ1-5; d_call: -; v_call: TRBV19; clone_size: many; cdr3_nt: TGTGCCAGTAGTACTAGACTATCGGAGAGTCAGCCCCAGCATTTT; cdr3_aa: CASSTRLSESQPQHF
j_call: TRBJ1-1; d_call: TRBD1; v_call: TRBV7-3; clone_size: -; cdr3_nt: TGTGCCAGCAGCTTACACAGGGGGCGAGACACTGAAGCTTTCTTT; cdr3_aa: CASSLHRGRDTEAFF
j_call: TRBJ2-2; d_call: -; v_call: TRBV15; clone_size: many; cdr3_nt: TGTGCCACCAGCAGAGATCTTTTGGCAGGCTCAAACACCGGGGAGCTGTTTTTT; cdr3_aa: CATSRDLLAGSNTGELFF
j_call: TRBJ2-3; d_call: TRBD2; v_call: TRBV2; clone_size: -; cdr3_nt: TGTGCCAGCAGTGTTCCTAGCGGGGGCACAGATACGCAGTATTTT; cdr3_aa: CASSVPSGGTDTQYF
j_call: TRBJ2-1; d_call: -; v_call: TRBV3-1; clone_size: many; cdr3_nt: TGTGCCAGCAGCCGGGGTTACAATGAGCAGTTCTTC; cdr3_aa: CASSRGYNEQFF
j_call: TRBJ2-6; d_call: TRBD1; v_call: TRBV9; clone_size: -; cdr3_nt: TGTGCCAGCAGCGTATACGGGACAGGGAACACCGGGGCCAACGTCCTGACTTTC; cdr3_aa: CASSVYGTGNTGANVLTF
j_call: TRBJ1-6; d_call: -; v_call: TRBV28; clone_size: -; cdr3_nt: TGTGCCAGCAGTTTTTCAGGTGATTCACCCCCCCACTTT; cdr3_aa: CASSFSGDSPPHF
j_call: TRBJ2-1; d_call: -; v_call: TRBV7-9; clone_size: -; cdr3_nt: TGTGCCAGCAGCCTCGGGGCAGGGTATGGTAATGAGCAGTTCTTC; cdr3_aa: CASSLGAGYGNEQFF
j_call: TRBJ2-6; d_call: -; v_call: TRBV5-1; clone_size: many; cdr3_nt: TGCGCCAGCAGCCAAGACATCTCTGGGGCCAACGTCCTGACTTTC; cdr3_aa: CASSQDISGANVLTF
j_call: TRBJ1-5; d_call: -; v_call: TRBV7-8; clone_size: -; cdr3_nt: TGTGCCAGCAGCTTAGGTGATGATCCGGACGGGTACAGTCAGCCCCAGCATTTT; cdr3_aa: CASSLGDDPDGYSQPQHF
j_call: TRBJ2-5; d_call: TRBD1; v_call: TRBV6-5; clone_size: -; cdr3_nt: TGTGCCAGCAGTCCCGGGATAGGGGGCGGCTGGGAGACCCAGTACTTC; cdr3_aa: CASSPGIGGGWETQYF
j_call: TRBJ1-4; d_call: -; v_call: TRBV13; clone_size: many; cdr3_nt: TGTGCCAGCAGCCACCGAATAACAGGGATCCTCGGTGAAAAACTGTTTTTT; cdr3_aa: CASSHRITGILGEKLFF
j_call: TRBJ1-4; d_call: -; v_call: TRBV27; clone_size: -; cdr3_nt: TGTGCCAGCAGTTTATGGACGAATGAAAAGCTGTTTTTT; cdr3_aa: CASSLWTNEKLFF
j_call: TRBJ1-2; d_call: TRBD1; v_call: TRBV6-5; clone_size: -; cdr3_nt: TGTGCCAGCAGTCCCACCGGACAGGGGGCATTTGGCTACACCTTC; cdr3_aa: CASSPTGQGAFGYTF
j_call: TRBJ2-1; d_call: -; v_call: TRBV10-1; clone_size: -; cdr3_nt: TGCGCCAGCAGTGAGGTGGGAGCGGTGGGTAATGAGCAGTTCTTC; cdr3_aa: CASSEVGAVGNEQFF
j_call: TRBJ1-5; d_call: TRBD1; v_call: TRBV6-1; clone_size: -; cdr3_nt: TGTGCCAGCAGTGAGGGGACAGTTGGCCCCGATCAGCCCCAGCATTTT; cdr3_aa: CASSEGTVGPDQPQHF
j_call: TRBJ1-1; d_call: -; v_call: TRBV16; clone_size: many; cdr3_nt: TGTGCCAGCAGCCCTAGAGGAAACCCCACTGAAGCTTTCTTT; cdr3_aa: CASSPRGNPTEAFF
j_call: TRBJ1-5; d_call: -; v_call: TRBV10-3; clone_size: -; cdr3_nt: TGTGCCATCAGTCCCCAAGGAGGCAATCAGCCCCAGCATTTT; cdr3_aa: CAISPQGGNQPQHF
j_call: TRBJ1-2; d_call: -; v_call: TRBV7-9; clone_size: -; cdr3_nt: TGTGCCAGCAGCCACTCTGAGGTTGGCTACACCTTC; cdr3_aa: CASSHSEVGYTF
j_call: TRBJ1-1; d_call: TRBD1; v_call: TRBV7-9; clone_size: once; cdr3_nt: TGTGCCAGCAGCGCCGGGACAGGGGATACTGAAGCTTTCTTT; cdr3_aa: CASSAGTGDTEAFF
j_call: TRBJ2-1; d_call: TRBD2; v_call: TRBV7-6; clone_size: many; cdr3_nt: TGTGCCAGCAGCTTAGTGGAGCGGGGGGGCGGTGAGCAGTTCTTC; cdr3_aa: CASSLVERGGGEQFF
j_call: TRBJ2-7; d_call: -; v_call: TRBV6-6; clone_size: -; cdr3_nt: TGTGCCAGCAGTTACGGTATGGGGTCGGAGCAGTACTTC; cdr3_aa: CASSYGMGSEQYF
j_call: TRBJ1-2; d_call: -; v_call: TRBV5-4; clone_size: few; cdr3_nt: TGTGCCAGCAGCTTGGTAGGAGGAGGCTATGGCTACACCTTC; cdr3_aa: CASSLVGGGYGYTF
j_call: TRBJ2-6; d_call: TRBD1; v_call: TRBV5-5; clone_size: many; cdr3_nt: TGTGCCAGCAGGTGGGGACAGGCTGGGGCCAACGTCCTGACTTTC; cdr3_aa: CASRWGQAGANVLTF
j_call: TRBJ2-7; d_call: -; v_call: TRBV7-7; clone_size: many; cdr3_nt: TGTGCTAGCAGCTTAGCGGCAGGGGCTTCCTACGAGCAGTACTTC; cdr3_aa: CASSLAAGASYEQYF